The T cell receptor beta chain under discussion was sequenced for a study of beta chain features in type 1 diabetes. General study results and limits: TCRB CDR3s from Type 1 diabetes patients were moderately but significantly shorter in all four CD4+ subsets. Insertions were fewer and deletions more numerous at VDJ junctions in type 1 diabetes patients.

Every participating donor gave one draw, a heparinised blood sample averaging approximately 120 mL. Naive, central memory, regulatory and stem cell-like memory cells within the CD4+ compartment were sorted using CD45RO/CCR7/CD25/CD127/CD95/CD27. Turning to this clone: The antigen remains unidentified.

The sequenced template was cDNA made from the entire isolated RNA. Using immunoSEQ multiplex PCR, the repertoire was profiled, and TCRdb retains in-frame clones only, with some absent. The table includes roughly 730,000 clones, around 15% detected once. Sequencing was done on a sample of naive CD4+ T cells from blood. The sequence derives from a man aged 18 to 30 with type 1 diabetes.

CDR3 in DNA: TGCGCCACCAGGACAGGGGAAACCACTGAAGCTTTCTTT. Translating it yields CATRTGETTEAFF. The chain has TRBV10-2 and TRBJ1-1, with 9 bases fitting TRBD1. The CDR3 spans 13 residues. The trim removed 10 bases at V and 4 bases at J, leaving 7 bases unmatched. CDR1 WSHSY and CDR2 SAAADI come from the germline V gene.